This TCR beta chain stems from a study of siplizumab effects on memory and regulatory T cells. This clone is judged medium-sized. Its target is not known. Produced via immunoSEQ multiplex PCR; TCRdb's table is partial and in-frame only. Counted here are roughly 9,200 clones, around two fifths occurring once; the ten biggest clones make up more than 6.5%. The CDR3 consists of 15 residues. Germline trimming cut 2 bases from V and 7 bases from J; bases unmatched to any gene: 10. Germline V gene data show CDR1 as KGHSH and CDR2 as LQKENI. It was at 37°C and for around 6 days that the mixed lymphocyte reaction cells were cocultured.

The J gene is TRBJ2-7, the V gene TRBV18; 8 positions match TRBD1. The sequence derives from a human donor in good health; the cells came from an allogeneic mixed lymphocyte reaction. What was sequenced was CFSE-low (dividing) CD4+ T cells sorted from an allogeneic mixed lymphocyte reaction. CDR3 nucleotides: TGTGCCAGCTCACCAGATAGGACAGGGCTTCGAGAGCAGTACTTC. This codes for CASSPDRTGLREQYF. The full variable domain, its missing parts supplied by reference TRBV18 and TRBJ2-7, is NAGVMQNPRHLVRRRGQEARLRCSPMKGHSHVYWYRQLPEEGLKFMVYLQKENIIDESGMPKERFSAEFPKEGPSILRIQQVVRGDSAAYFCASSPDRTGLREQYFGPGTRLTVT.